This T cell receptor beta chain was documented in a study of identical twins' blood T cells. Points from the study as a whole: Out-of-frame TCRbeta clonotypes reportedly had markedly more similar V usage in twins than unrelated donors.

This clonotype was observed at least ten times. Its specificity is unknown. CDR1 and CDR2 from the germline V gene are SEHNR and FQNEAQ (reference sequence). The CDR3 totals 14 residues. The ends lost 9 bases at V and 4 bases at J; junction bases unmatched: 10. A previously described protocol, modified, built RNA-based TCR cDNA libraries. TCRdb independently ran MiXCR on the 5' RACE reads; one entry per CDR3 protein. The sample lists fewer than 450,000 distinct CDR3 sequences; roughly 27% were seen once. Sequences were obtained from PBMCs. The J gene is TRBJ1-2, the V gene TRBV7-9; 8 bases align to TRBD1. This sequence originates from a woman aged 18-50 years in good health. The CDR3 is CASSPGQGPYGYTF. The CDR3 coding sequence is TGTGCCAGTTCGCCAGGACAGGGCCCCTATGGCTACACCTTC.